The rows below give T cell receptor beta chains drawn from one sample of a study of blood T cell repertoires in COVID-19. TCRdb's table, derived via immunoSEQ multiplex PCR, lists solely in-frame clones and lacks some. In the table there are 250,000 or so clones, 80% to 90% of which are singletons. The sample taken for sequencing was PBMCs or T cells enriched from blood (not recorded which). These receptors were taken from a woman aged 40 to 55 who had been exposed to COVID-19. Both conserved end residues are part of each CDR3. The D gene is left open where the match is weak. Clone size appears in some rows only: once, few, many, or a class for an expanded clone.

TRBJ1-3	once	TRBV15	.	CATSRGSRKAGGNTIYF	TGTGCCACCAGCAGAGGAAGTAGGAAGGCAGGAGGAAACACCATATATTTT
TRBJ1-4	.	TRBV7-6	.	CASSADRRNEKLFF	TGTGCCAGCAGCGCCGACAGGAGGAATGAAAAACTGTTTTTT
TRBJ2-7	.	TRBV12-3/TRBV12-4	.	CASSFVQAYEQYF	TGTGCCAGCAGTTTTGTCCAGGCCTACGAGCAGTACTTC
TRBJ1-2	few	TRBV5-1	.	CASSPMGHGYGYTF	TGTGCCAGCAGCCCCATGGGACACGGCTATGGCTACACCTTC
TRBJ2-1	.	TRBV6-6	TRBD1	CASSYSRGRGNEQFF	TGTGCCAGCAGTTACTCCCGGGGCAGGGGGAATGAGCAGTTCTTC
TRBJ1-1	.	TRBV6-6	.	CASSYYGGRNEAFF	TGTGCCAGCAGTTACTATGGCGGTAGGAATGAAGCTTTCTTT
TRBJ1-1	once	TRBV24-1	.	CATSDSRAGDTEAFF	TGTGCCACCAGTGATTCCAGGGCAGGGGACACTGAAGCTTTCTTT
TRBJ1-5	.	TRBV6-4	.	CAEPAGLSNQPQHF	TGTGCCGAGCCGGCTGGGCTTAGCAATCAGCCCCAGCATTTT
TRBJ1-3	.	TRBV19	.	CASSLTAGNTIYF	TGTGCCAGTAGTTTGACAGCTGGAAACACCATATATTTT
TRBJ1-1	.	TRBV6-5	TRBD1	CASRRTGAEDTEAFF	TGTGCCAGCAGGAGGACAGGGGCAGAGGATACTGAAGCTTTCTTT
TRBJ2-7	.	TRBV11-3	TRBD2	CASSLAHGGTNVMYF	TGTGCCAGCAGCTTAGCCCACGGCGGGACTAATGTGATGTACTTC
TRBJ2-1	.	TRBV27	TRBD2	CASSRTGGNEQFF	TGTGCCAGCTCTCGTACGGGAGGGAATGAGCAGTTCTTC
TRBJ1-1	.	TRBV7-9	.	CASSPGVRKGAGTEAFF	TGTGCCAGCAGCCCTGGGGTTAGGAAAGGGGCTGGCACTGAAGCTTTCTTT
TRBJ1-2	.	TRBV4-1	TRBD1	CASSQVVGTDLGYGYTF	TGCGCCAGCAGCCAAGTCGTTGGGACAGACCTAGGCTATGGCTACACCTTC
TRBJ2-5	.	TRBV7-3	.	CASSRTTQETQYF	TGTGCCAGCAGCCGAACTACGCAAGAGACCCAGTACTTC
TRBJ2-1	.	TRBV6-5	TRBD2	CASSNGLAGVYEQFF	TGTGCCAGCAGTAACGGACTAGCGGGAGTCTATGAGCAGTTCTTC
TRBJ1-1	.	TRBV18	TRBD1	CASSPDQLRTGNTEAFF	TGTGCCAGCTCACCTGATCAATTGAGGACAGGGAACACTGAAGCTTTCTTT
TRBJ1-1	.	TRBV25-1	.	CASSEWGGTEAFF	TGTGCCAGCAGCGAGTGGGGGGGTACTGAAGCTTTCTTT
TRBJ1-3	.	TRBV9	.	CASSVADFGSSGNTIYF	TGTGCCAGCAGCGTAGCAGACTTCGGTAGCTCTGGAAACACCATATATTTT
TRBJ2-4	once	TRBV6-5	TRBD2	CASSSRLAGVKNIQYF	TGTGCCAGCAGTTCCAGACTAGCTGGGGTCAAAAACATTCAGTACTTC
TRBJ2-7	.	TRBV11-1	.	CASSFRVAYEQYF	TGTGCCAGCAGCTTCCGGGTAGCCTACGAGCAGTACTTC
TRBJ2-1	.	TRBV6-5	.	CASRPTRGSYNEQFF	TGTGCCAGCAGACCAACTCGGGGCTCCTACAATGAGCAGTTCTTC
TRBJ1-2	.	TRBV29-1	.	CSFGGYGYTF	TGCAGCTTCGGGGGGTATGGCTACACCTTC
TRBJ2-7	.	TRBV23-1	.	CASSQFQGSPYEQYF	TGCGCCAGCAGTCAGTTCCAGGGATCCCCCTACGAGCAGTACTTC
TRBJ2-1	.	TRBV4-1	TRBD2	CASTRRGSGGPSYNEQFF	TGCGCCAGCACCCGAAGGGGGAGCGGGGGTCCCTCCTACAATGAGCAGTTCTTC
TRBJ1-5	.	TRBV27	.	CASRSGSNQPQHF	TGTGCCAGCAGATCGGGGAGCAATCAGCCCCAGCATTTT
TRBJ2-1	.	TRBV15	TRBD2	CATSRGAGEHNEQFF	TGTGCCACCAGCAGAGGGGCGGGGGAGCACAATGAGCAGTTCTTC
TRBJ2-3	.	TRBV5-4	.	CASSLRLRGNNLDTQYF	TGTGCCAGCAGCTTGCGTCTTAGGGGGAACAACCTGGATACGCAGTATTTT
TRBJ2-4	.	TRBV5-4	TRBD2	CASSEEGTIAKNIQYF	TGTGCCAGCAGTGAGGAGGGGACTATAGCCAAAAACATTCAGTACTTC
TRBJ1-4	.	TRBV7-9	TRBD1	CASSLRTGNEKLFF	TGTGCCAGCAGCTTACGGACAGGCAATGAAAAACTGTTTTTT
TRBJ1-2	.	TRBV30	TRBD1	CAWSGGQGFYGYTF	TGTGCCTGGAGTGGAGGACAGGGCTTCTATGGCTACACCTTC
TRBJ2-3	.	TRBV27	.	CASTVVGSSTDTQYF	TGTGCCAGCACTGTAGTCGGGAGCAGCACAGATACGCAGTATTTT
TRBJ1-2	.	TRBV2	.	CASSGVGVNGYTF	TGTGCCAGCAGTGGGGTAGGGGTGAATGGCTACACCTTC
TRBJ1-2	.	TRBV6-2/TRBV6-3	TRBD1	CASSALRDRGYGYTF	TGTGCCAGCAGTGCCCTCAGGGACAGAGGCTATGGCTACACCTTC
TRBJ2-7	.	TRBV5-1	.	CASSLVLARYSYEQYF	TGCGCCAGCAGCTTGGTGCTAGCGAGATACTCCTACGAGCAGTACTTC
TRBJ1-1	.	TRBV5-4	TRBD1	CASSLSTGTEAFF	TGTGCCAGCAGCCTCTCGACAGGGACTGAAGCTTTCTTT
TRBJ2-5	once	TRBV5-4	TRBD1	CASSRSTGVQETQYF	TGTGCCAGCAGCAGGTCGACAGGGGTGCAAGAGACCCAGTACTTC
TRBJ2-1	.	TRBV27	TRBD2	CASRLAGERYNEQFF	TGTGCCAGCAGACTAGCGGGAGAAAGGTACAATGAGCAGTTCTTC
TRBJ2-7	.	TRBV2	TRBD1	CASSERDRSSYEQYF	TGTGCCAGCAGTGAAAGGGACAGGAGCTCCTACGAGCAGTACTTC
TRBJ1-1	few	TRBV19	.	CASSITMNTEAFF	TGTGCCAGTAGTATTACAATGAACACTGAAGCTTTCTTT
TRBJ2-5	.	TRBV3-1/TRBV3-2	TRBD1	CASSQEGTGGQETQYF	TGTGCCAGCAGCCAAGAAGGGACAGGGGGGCAAGAGACCCAGTACTTC
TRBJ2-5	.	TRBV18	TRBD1	CASSPSTGKETQYF	TGTGCCAGCTCACCGTCGACAGGGAAAGAGACCCAGTACTTC
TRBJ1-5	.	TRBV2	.	CASSQNSNQPQHF	TGTGCCAGCTCACAGAATAGCAATCAGCCCCAGCATTTT
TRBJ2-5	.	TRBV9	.	CASSVGVRQETQYF	TGTGCCAGCAGCGTTGGAGTGCGGCAAGAGACCCAGTACTTC
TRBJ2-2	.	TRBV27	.	CASSLGPYTGELFF	TGTGCCAGCAGTTTAGGCCCCTACACCGGGGAGCTGTTTTTT